These 2 T cell receptor beta chains share one sample of origin, sequenced in a study of T cells in Graves' hyperthyroidism and ophthalmopathy. Amplified TCR beta CDR3 regions derived from RNA transcripts. First-round RT-PCR with HTBI primers amplified the TCR CDR3 region. A single record per CDR3 protein comes from TCRdb applying MiXCR to the multiplex PCR reads. Of about 410,000 distinct CDR3 sequences in the sample, about 14% are singletons; the top ten hold roughly a fifth. The sequenced sample was blood. The receptors were sampled from a woman aged 25-40 years with Graves' ophthalmopathy.

This clonotype occurred many times. The rearrangement uses TRBV7-8 and TRBJ1-2; D is unresolved. The CDR3 runs 13 residues. Germline CDR1 is SGHVS and CDR2 is FQNEAQ. V lost 2 bases to trimming and J lost 0 bases, with 4 bases between them. The CDR3 reads CASSLSANYGYTF. The CDR3 DNA follows: TGTGCCAGCAGCTTATCAGCTAACTATGGCTACACCTTC.

This clonotype was detected ten times or more. The CDR3: CASSLGVLANEQFF. CDR3 DNA sequence: TGTGCCAGCAGCCTAGGGGTTTTGGCCAATGAGCAGTTCTTC. The genes are TRBV28 and TRBJ2-1, with a weak D call TRBD1 (5 bases). Trimming stripped 6 bases from V and 6 bases from J, with 15 bases between. This CDR3 is 14 amino acids long. The germline gives CDR1 MDHEN, CDR2 SYDVKM. Looking up the rest from reference TRBV28 and TRBJ2-1 gives the full variable domain: DVKVTQSSRYLVKRTGEKVFLECVQDMDHENMFWYRQDPGLGLRLIYFSYDVKMKEKGDIPEGYSVSREKKERFSLILESASTNQTSMYLCASSLGVLANEQFFGPGTRLTVL.